Each of the 30 T cell receptor beta chains below was sequenced from the same sample in a study of blood T cell repertoires in COVID-19. Profiled with immunoSEQ multiplex PCR; TCRdb holds only in-frame clones, not every one. Among nearly 300,000 clones listed, around 88% were seen once. Sequenced input: peripheral blood. These receptors were taken from a woman between 25 and 40 years old who had recovered from COVID-19.

This clone has only one observation. This chain links TRBV18 with TRBJ2-7; 9 bases are a match to TRBD1. This CDR3 is built from 14 residues. V shed 5 bases and J 6 bases; nucleotides not matched to a gene: 8. Per the germline V gene, CDR1 is KGHSH and CDR2 is LQKENI. The CDR3 DNA follows: TGTGCCAGCTCAAACCGGGACAGGGTCCCCGAGCAGTACTTC. Amino acid sequence: CASSNRDRVPEQYF.

The chain combines TRBV28 with TRBJ2-4, with TRBD2 matching 8 bases. The CDR3 is 17 amino acids. Trimming at V came to 5 bases and at J to 0 bases, leaving 9 bases not matched to a gene. Germline V gene lookup returns CDR1 MDHEN and CDR2 SYDVKM. The CDR3 sequence: CASSTPGGGLAKNIQYF. As DNA, the CDR3 is TGTGCCAGCAGTACTCCCGGGGGGGGTCTAGCCAAAAACATTCAGTACTTC.

This clone appeared a single time. The rearrangement joins TRBV28 to TRBJ2-1; tentative D call: TRBD2 (5 bases). The germline V gene encodes CDR1 MDHEN and CDR2 SYDVKM. This CDR3 is 15 amino acids long. The V gene lost 5 bases and the J gene lost 4 bases, with 15 bases spanning the gap. The CDR3 DNA follows: TGTGCCAGCAGTCTCGGGATCCTACCGTACAATGAGCAGTTCTTC. Amino acid sequence: CASSLGILPYNEQFF.

The chain couples TRBV2 to TRBJ2-3; the D gene is possibly TRBD1 (5 bases). This CDR3 is built from 14 residues. CDR1 and CDR2 (germline): SNHLY, FYNNEI. With 8 bases removed from V and 5 bases from J, the gap between germline ends came to 17 bases. The CDR3 nucleotides are TGTGCCAGCCGGAAGAGGAATCAGGGAGATACGCAGTATTTT. Encoded protein: CASRKRNQGDTQYF. Filled out from reference TRBV2 and TRBJ2-3, the complete variable domain reads EPEVTQTPSHQVTQMGQEVILRCVPISNHLYFYWYRQILGQKVEFLVSFYNNEISEKSEIFDDQFSVERPDGSNFTLKIRSTKLEDSAMYFCASRKRNQGDTQYFGPGTRLTVL.

The chain uses TRBV5-1 and TRBJ1-2, with D perhaps matching TRBD1 (5 bases). CDR1 is SGHRS and CDR2 is YFSETQ in the germline V gene. The CDR3 runs 14 residues. Trimming shortened V by 4 bases and J by 4 bases, and 14 bases separated the two germline ends. This CDR3 is CASSPPNGGYGYTF. In nucleotides, the CDR3 is TGCGCCAGCAGCCCGCCTAACGGGGGCTATGGCTACACCTTC.

V gene TRBV2 combines with J gene TRBJ1-5; the D gene is possibly TRBD1 (6 bases). Germline assignment: CDR1 SNHLY and CDR2 FYNNEI. Trimming took 4 bases from V and 5 from J, leaving 24 bases between them. This CDR3 has 18 residues. The CDR3 region has the DNA TGTGCCAGCAGTGGACCCTACACTCTCAGGGGAGAGGATCAGCCCCAGCATTTT. Residues: CASSGPYTLRGEDQPQHF. The complete variable domain, with remaining parts taken from reference TRBV2 and TRBJ1-5, reads EPEVTQTPSHQVTQMGQEVILRCVPISNHLYFYWYRQILGQKVEFLVSFYNNEISEKSEIFDDQFSVERPDGSNFTLKIRSTKLEDSAMYFCASSGPYTLRGEDQPQHFGDGTRLSIL.

This chain joins TRBV5-1 and TRBJ1-2; TRBD1 is a possible D gene (6 bases). Germline CDR1 and CDR2: SGHRS and YFSETQ. The CDR3 loop spans 16 amino acids. The germline V and J ends were trimmed by 1 base and 4 bases, with 17 bases remaining between them. This chain's CDR3 is CASSLFSAGAGYGYTF. The CDR3 coding sequence is TGCGCCAGCAGCTTGTTTTCCGCAGGGGCGGGCTATGGCTACACCTTC.

This chain's CDR3 is CSVEDPGTGPFF. DNA of the CDR3: TGCAGCGTTGAAGATCCTGGGACAGGGCCGTTCTTC. The rearrangement links TRBV29-1 to TRBJ2-1; 9 bases fit TRBD1. The CDR3 sequence is 12 residues long. The J segment lost 15 bases and the V segment lost 0 bases, leaving 6 bases of the junction unmatched. CDR1 and CDR2 from the germline V gene are SQVTM and ANQGSEA.

The rearrangement joins TRBV5-6 to TRBJ2-3; D call uncertain. Looked up from germline, CDR1 is SGHDT and CDR2 is YYEEEE. Trimming stripped 2 bases from V and 5 bases from J, with 9 bases between. The CDR3 runs to 13 residues. Written as DNA, the CDR3 is TGTGCCAGCAGCTTACCCTCGGGAGATACGCAGTATTTT. Protein sequence: CASSLPSGDTQYF. The whole variable domain, remainder taken from reference TRBV5-6 and TRBJ2-3, is DAGVTQSPTHLIKTRGQQVTLRCSPKSGHDTVSWYQQALGQGPQFIFQYYEEEERQRGNFPDRFSGHQFPNYSSELNVNALLLGDSALYLCASSLPSGDTQYFGPGTRLTVL.

This clone occurred a few times. This sequence joins TRBV21-1 and TRBJ2-1; TRBD1, as called in the table, went unchecked against the DNA. TRBV21-1 is termed a pseudogene. The CDR3 has 16 residues. The DNA of the CDR3 is TGTGCCAGCAGCACCCGCGGGGGACAGGGTTACAATGAGCAGTTCTTC. Its translation: CASSTRGGQGYNEQFF.

The rearrangement links TRBV5-4 to TRBJ2-1; D ambiguous. With 1 base removed from V and 10 bases from J, the gap between germline ends came to 15 bases. The CDR3 totals 14 residues. Germline CDR1 and CDR2: SGHNT and YYREEE (reference sequence). Here the CDR3 DNA reads TGTGCCAGCAGCTTGATAGACGAAGCGTTGGAGCAGTTCTTC. Amino acid sequence: CASSLIDEALEQFF.

This chain links TRBV2 with TRBJ1-1; D is perhaps TRBD1 (5 bases). The V end lost 4 bases, the J end lost 6 bases, and 6 bases lay between the germline ends. CDR3 length: 11 residues. Germline CDR1 is SNHLY and CDR2 is FYNNEI. The CDR3 DNA is TGTGCCAGCAGTGGGACATCTGAAGCTTTCTTT. It yields the protein CASSGTSEAFF.

This chain links TRBV5-1 with TRBJ2-5; TRBD1 matches 7 bases. CDR3 length: 15 residues. CDR1 is SGHRS, CDR2 YFSETQ, per germline. V was clipped by 3 bases and J by 2 bases; unmatched bases: 7. This CDR3 reads CASSSLTGAQETQYF. For the CDR3, the DNA is TGCGCCAGCAGCTCCCTCACAGGGGCTCAAGAGACCCAGTACTTC.

This clone has only one observation. The rearrangement uses TRBV3-1 (or the pseudogene TRBV3-2) and TRBJ2-2, with D tentatively TRBD1 (5 bases). Germline V lookup: CDR1 LGHDT, CDR2 YNNKEL (reference sequence). This CDR3 comprises 14 residues. Trimming stripped 4 bases from V and 3 bases from J, with 9 bases between. The CDR3 protein is CASSPRVDTGELFF. Here the CDR3 DNA reads TGTGCCAGCAGCCCCAGGGTAGACACCGGGGAGCTGTTTTTT.

The V gene is TRBV6-1, the J gene TRBJ1-6; 7 nucleotides match TRBD1. This CDR3 region has 14 residues. Germline CDR1 reads MNHNS; CDR2 reads SASEGT. With V trimmed by 6 bases and J by 7 bases, 6 bases remained unmatched. The CDR3 DNA sequence: TGTGCCAGCAGCAACAGGGGAGAAAATTCACCCCTCCACTTT. Amino acids: CASSNRGENSPLHF.

The chain uses TRBV11-2 and TRBJ1-6, with D possibly matching TRBD1 (5 bases). V lost 7 bases, J lost 0 bases, and 19 bases lay in between. Germline CDR1 is SGHAT and CDR2 is FQNNGV. The CDR3 loop spans 18 amino acids. Written as DNA, the CDR3 is TGTGCCAGCACCTTGCTTTTGGGGCAGAGCTCCTATAATTCACCCCTCCACTTT. This translates into CASTLLLGQSSYNSPLHF.

This chain joins TRBV19 and TRBJ1-1, with a weak D call TRBD1 (6 bases). Germline lookup yields CDR1 LNHDA and CDR2 SQIVND (reference sequence). This CDR3 has 16 amino acids. The V and J ends lost 7 bases and 1 base respectively, with 19 bases between them. The CDR3 protein is CASTDGGRRKNTEAFF. The CDR3 DNA sequence: TGTGCCAGTACCGATGGGGGCCGAAGGAAGAACACTGAAGCTTTCTTT.

The CDR3: CASSLGQQETQYF. The CDR3 nucleotides read TGTGCCAGCAGCTTGGGACAGCAAGAGACCCAGTACTTC. V usage is TRBV5-4 and J usage is TRBJ2-5; the D gene is possibly TRBD1 (5 bases). This CDR3 has 13 amino acids. Germline V gene lookup returns CDR1 SGHNT and CDR2 YYREEE (reference sequence). V gave up 0 bases and J gave up 2 bases, with 5 bases separating them.

CDR3 loop: CASSAGTARPEAFF. The CDR3 bases are TGCGCCAGCAGCGCAGGGACAGCCCGACCTGAAGCTTTCTTT. This chain connects TRBV5-1 to TRBJ1-1, with TRBD1 matching over 7 bases. Germline V CDR1 and CDR2: SGHRS, YFSETQ. The junction had 9 bases not matched to a gene; V was cut back by 4 bases and J by 6 bases. CDR3 length: 14 amino acids.

This clone appeared a single time. The V gene is TRBV24-1, the J gene TRBJ2-5; tentatively, D is TRBD2 (5 bases). The CDR3 loop spans 16 amino acids. Per germline, CDR1 KGHDR and CDR2 SFDVKD. V was pared by 3 bases and J by 1 base, with 14 bases between. For the CDR3, the DNA is TGTGCCACCAGTGATCCTCCGGCCCGGGGCCAAGAGACCCAGTACTTC. Protein sequence: CATSDPPARGQETQYF.

This CDR3 reads CASSVVQGGGYTF. CDR3 bases: TGTGCCAGCAGCGTAGTGCAGGGTGGCGGCTACACCTTC. The chain employs TRBV9 and TRBJ1-2, with D perhaps TRBD1 (5 bases). Germline V CDR1 and CDR2: SGDLS, YYNGEE. Trimming shortened V by 0 bases and J by 8 bases, and 11 bases separated the two germline ends. The CDR3 spans 13 residues.

CDR3 nucleotides: TGTGCCAGCAGTCTAATGGGCGGGGAGACCCAGTACTTC. This translates into CASSLMGGETQYF. The chain uses TRBV6-2 or TRBV6-3 and TRBJ2-5, with a possible D match to TRBD2 (5 bases). CDR3 length: 13 residues. Germline CDR1 and CDR2: MNHEY and SVGEGT. Trimming removed 5 bases at V and 5 bases at J, with 12 bases between.

The chain combines TRBV6-5 with TRBJ1-2; 10 bases agree with TRBD1. In germline, CDR1 is MNHEY, CDR2 SVGAGI. With V trimmed by 2 bases and J by 7 bases, 7 bases remained unmatched. CDR3 length: 15 residues. The CDR3 DNA follows: TGTGCCAGCAGTTACACCGGACAGGGGGTTCGTGGCTACACCTTC. Translating it yields CASSYTGQGVRGYTF.

The chain has TRBV12-5 and TRBJ2-1; tentative D call: TRBD1 (6 bases). The CDR3 has 13 residues. In germline, CDR1 is LGHNT, CDR2 FRNRAP. The V end lost 5 bases, the J end lost 10 bases, and 15 bases lay between the germline ends. The CDR3 region is CASGHSDRFEQFF. The CDR3 region has the DNA TGTGCTAGTGGTCATTCAGACAGGTTCGAGCAGTTCTTC.

The V and J genes are TRBV5-1 and TRBJ2-5; D is possibly TRBD1 (6 bases). Germline V CDR1 and CDR2: SGHRS, YFSETQ. The CDR3 loop spans 17 amino acids. Trimming took 0 bases from V and 0 from J, leaving 15 bases between them. For the CDR3, the DNA is TGCGCCAGCAGCTTGGCCTTATCGGGACAACACCAAGAGACCCAGTACTTC. Protein product: CASSLALSGQHQETQYF.

V and J are TRBV4-2 and TRBJ1-6; TRBD1 might be the D (5 bases). The CDR3 runs to 17 residues. In germline, CDR1 is LGHNA, CDR2 YNFKEQ. V was cut by 0 bases and J by 6 bases, with 15 bases left in between. CDR3 DNA sequence: TGTGCCAGCAGCCAAGAGGGAGGGGTGATGGGTAATTCACCCCTCCACTTT. Amino acids: CASSQEGGVMGNSPLHF.

The V gene is TRBV28, the J gene TRBJ2-5; 8 bases match TRBD1. V trimming: 6 bases; J trimming: 3 bases; junction bases outside the gene matches: 9. This CDR3 is 15 amino acids long. Germline CDR1 MDHEN, CDR2 SYDVKM. This CDR3 is CASSRLDRDKETQYF. In DNA form, the CDR3 reads TGTGCCAGCAGCCGACTGGACAGGGATAAAGAGACCCAGTACTTC.

The chain has TRBV5-5 and TRBJ2-5; 9 nucleotides match TRBD2. The V and J ends lost 2 bases and 5 bases, in that order; junction bases with no gene match: 19. The CDR3 runs to 19 residues. The germline gives CDR1 SGHKS, CDR2 YYEKEE (reference sequence). The CDR3 region has the DNA TGTGCCAGCAGCTTCCAGTTCAGGGCTAGCGGGGTGTGGGGGGAGACCCAGTACTTC. Protein product: CASSFQFRASGVWGETQYF. The full variable domain, in which reference TRBV5-5 and TRBJ2-5 provide the parts outside the CDR3, is DAGVTQSPTHLIKTRGQQVTLRCSPISGHKSVSWYQQVLGQGPQFIFQYYEKEERGRGNFPDRFSARQFPNYSSELNVNALLLGDSALYLCASSFQFRASGVWGETQYFGPGTRLLVL.

This rearrangement joins TRBV27 to TRBJ2-5, with 9 positions matching TRBD2. Per germline, CDR1 MNHEY and CDR2 SMNVEV (reference sequence). J gave up 3 bases and V 4 bases, and 15 bases lay outside the gene matches. This CDR3 region has 18 residues. The CDR3 loop is CASSSLAGATKLEETQYF. The CDR3 DNA is TGTGCCAGCAGTTCCTTAGCGGGGGCCACTAAACTCGAAGAGACCCAGTACTTC.

The chain uses TRBV7-3 and TRBJ2-2, with a possible D match to TRBD1 (5 bases). The V end lost 5 bases, the J end lost 5 bases, and 15 bases lay between the germline ends. The CDR3 contains 15 residues. Germline CDR1 is SGHTA and CDR2 is FQGTGA. This CDR3 reads CASSPQLKGTGELFF. The CDR3 bases are TGTGCCAGCAGCCCGCAACTAAAGGGGACCGGGGAGCTGTTTTTT.